This TCR beta chain was obtained from a study of OX40 agonist ivuxolimab in advanced cancers. Looking at the study overall: An agonistic human IgG2 monoclonal antibody against OX40 (CD134) was given. Partial responses were seen in three patients, one with hepatocellular carcinoma and two with cutaneous melanoma. Study findings and constraints: Among the least clonally expanded were partial responders at 0.1-3.0 mg/kg.

Blood was sampled at baseline, cycle 4 day 1, and cycle 7 day 1. CDR3 size: 15 residues. From germline, CDR1 is SGHTA and CDR2 FQGTGA. The J segment lost 4 bases and the V segment lost 5 bases, leaving 5 bases of the junction unmatched. To note about this clone: Antigen unknown.

Sequencing used immunoSEQ multiplex PCR; TCRdb keeps in-frame clones, though not all of them. Of almost 50,000 clones listed, around nine tenths were seen once; the top ten hold 52%. This chain uses TRBV7-3 with TRBJ2-1; TRBD2 aligns across 10 bases. This sample comprised CD4+ or CD8+ T cells sorted from blood, obtained in a trial of the OX40 agonist ivuxolimab. The receptor's source is an adult with an advanced solid tumor such as melanoma, head and neck, liver or kidney cancer. As DNA, the CDR3 is TGTGCCAGCAGCCCCCGAGCGGGAGGGTACAATGAGCAGTTCTTC. Its translation: CASSPRAGGYNEQFF.